This T cell receptor beta chain was obtained from a study of T cells in Graves' hyperthyroidism and ophthalmopathy. Germline loops: CDR1 LNHDA, CDR2 SQIVND (reference sequence). The trim removed 8 bases at V and 4 bases at J, leaving 6 bases unmatched. The CDR3 is 14 residues long. Amplified TCR beta CDR3 regions came from RNA transcripts. In the first-round RT-PCR of the TCR CDR3, the HTBI primer set was used. TCRdb re-analysed the multiplex PCR reads in MiXCR, keeping a single row per CDR3 protein. The sample holds roughly 420,000 distinct CDR3 sequences, roughly 14% seen once. The study left out patients who had uncontrolled infection, other autoimmune disease, pregnancy or lactation.

This sequence was found in a woman aged 18-29 years with Graves' hyperthyroidism. The sample taken for sequencing was blood. The chain has TRBV19 and TRBJ1-5; 9 bases match TRBD1. The CDR3 protein is CASGGQGRNQPQHF. The DNA for the CDR3 is TGTGCCAGTGGGGGACAGGGAAGAAATCAGCCCCAGCATTTT. Full variable domain (remainder filled in from reference TRBV19 and TRBJ1-5): DGGITQSPKYLFRKEGQNVTLSCEQNLNHDAMYWYRQDPGQGLRLIYYSQIVNDFQKGDIAEGYSVSREKKESFPLTVTSAQKNPTAFYLCASGGQGRNQPQHFGDGTRLSIL.